Following are 8 T cell receptor beta chains from one sample sequenced in a study of blood T cell repertoires in COVID-19. Measured with immunoSEQ multiplex PCR; TCRdb has only the in-frame clones, and not every one. Here the sample spans more than 110,000 clones, less than 85% being singletons. Input material: PBMCs or T cells enriched from blood (not recorded which). The receptor source for this set is a young woman who had been exposed to COVID-19.

The rearrangement joins TRBV18 to TRBJ2-7; 8 nucleotides match TRBD2. Per germline, CDR1 KGHSH and CDR2 LQKENI. This CDR3 spans 16 amino acids. Trimming at V came to 3 bases and at J to 1 base, leaving 8 bases not matched to a gene. CDR3: CASSPLRTSSSYEQYF. CDR3 nucleotides: TGTGCCAGCTCACCCCTCCGGACTAGCTCATCCTACGAGCAGTACTTC. The entire variable domain, with the rest obtained from reference TRBV18 and TRBJ2-7, is as follows: NAGVMQNPRHLVRRRGQEARLRCSPMKGHSHVYWYRQLPEEGLKFMVYLQKENIIDESGMPKERFSAEFPKEGPSILRIQQVVRGDSAAYFCASSPLRTSSSYEQYFGPGTRLTVT.

The chain joins TRBV28 to TRBJ1-1; no firm D call. V lost 5 bases, J lost 8 bases, and 15 bases lay in between. The CDR3 contains 13 residues. Germline loops: CDR1 MDHEN, CDR2 SYDVKM. CDR3 sequence: CASSPSGLTEAFF. The CDR3 bases are TGTGCCAGCAGTCCCTCGGGTTTGACCGAAGCTTTCTTT.

The chain employs TRBV27 and TRBJ2-1; D unresolved. Germline-derived CDR1 and CDR2 are MNHEY and SMNVEV (reference sequence). The CDR3 spans 16 residues. Trimming removed 8 bases from V and 4 bases from J, with 21 bases in between. CDR3 DNA sequence: TGTGCCAGCTCACCATCGACCGGGTTACTTTACAATGAGCAGTTCTTC. Translated, it gives CASSPSTGLLYNEQFF.

V is TRBV6-4 and J is TRBJ2-1; D is ambiguous. Germline V gene data show CDR1 as MRHNA and CDR2 as SNTAGT. This CDR3 is 16 amino acids long. V was trimmed by 4 bases and J by 5 bases, leaving 18 bases between them. Written as DNA, the CDR3 is TGTGCCAGCAGTGTAGGTCGCCTACAAACTAACAATGAGCAGTTCTTC. Translated, it gives CASSVGRLQTNNEQFF.

The chain couples TRBV4-1 to TRBJ2-7; maybe TRBD2 (5 bases). Trimming took 3 bases from V and 8 from J, leaving 11 bases between them. Germline lookup yields CDR1 MGHRA and CDR2 YSYEKL. The CDR3 is 12 residues long. CDR3 residues: CASSHTEGKQYF. CDR3 coding DNA: TGCGCCAGCAGCCATACCGAGGGTAAGCAGTACTTC.

This clone was recorded once. This rearrangement joins TRBV5-8 to TRBJ1-1, with 9 positions matching TRBD1. Germline trimming cut 4 bases from V and 3 bases from J; bases unmatched to any gene: 4. The CDR3 totals 14 residues. CDR1 SGHTS and CDR2 YDEGEE come from the germline V gene. The CDR3 DNA reads as TGTGCCAGCAGCCTCCGGGACAGGGACACTGAAGCTTTCTTT. Translating gives CASSLRDRDTEAFF.

The J gene is TRBJ1-2, the V gene TRBV6-2 or TRBV6-3; D ambiguous. This CDR3 is 10 amino acids long. Germline V gives CDR1 MNHEY, CDR2 SVGEGT. The V end lost 4 bases, the J end lost 5 bases, and 2 bases lay between the germline ends. Here the CDR3 DNA reads TGTGCCAGCAGTTCGTATGGCTACACCTTC. Protein sequence: CASSSYGYTF.

This rearrangement joins TRBV7-9 to TRBJ2-2; 9 positions match TRBD2. Trimming removed 1 base from V and 1 base from J; junction bases left unmatched: 4. This CDR3 has 17 residues. Germline CDR1 is SEHNR and CDR2 is FQNEAQ (reference sequence). CDR3 in DNA: TGTGCCAGCAGCTTAGTCCAGACTAGCGGGAACACCGGGGAGCTGTTTTTT. Residues: CASSLVQTSGNTGELFF.